A selection of T cell receptor beta chains follows, all from one sample in a study of T cell changes during pregnancy in multiple sclerosis. TCRdb keeps only in-frame clones here, not all; method: immunoSEQ multiplex PCR. There are approximately 58,000 clones in the sample; about 90% occur only once, and about 2.9% lies in the top ten. The source material was peripheral blood, sampled in the second trimester of pregnancy. The receptors come from a female donor in good health, enrolled as a control in a pregnancy study. Each CDR3 is given with its conserved first and last residue. A D gene is named only where the DNA matches it firmly. Clone size is stated in some rows and not others, as once, few, many or a class when expanded.

v_call	d_call	clone_size	j_call	cdr3_aa	cdr3_nt
TRBV6-1	-	-	TRBJ2-3	CASSVLWRGSTDTQYF	TGTGCCAGCAGTGTGTTGTGGCGGGGAAGCACAGATACGCAGTATTTT
TRBV4-1	-	-	TRBJ2-1	CASSQDWEPYNEQFF	TGCGCCAGCAGCCAAGATTGGGAGCCCTACAATGAGCAGTTCTTC
TRBV6-1	TRBD1	-	TRBJ1-2	CASRRGLQGYTF	TGTGCCAGCAGGAGGGGGCTCCAGGGCTACACCTTC
TRBV5-4	-	-	TRBJ1-2	CASSLAGDGYTF	TGTGCCAGCAGCCTGGCGGGGGATGGCTACACCTTC
TRBV19	TRBD2	once	TRBJ2-1	CASSMFVAGSNEQFF	TGTGCCAGTAGTATGTTTGTAGCGGGATCCAATGAGCAGTTCTTC
TRBV30	TRBD2	-	TRBJ2-5	CALTSGLETQYF	TGTGCCTTGACTAGCGGATTGGAGACCCAGTACTTC
TRBV27	-	-	TRBJ2-2	CATSGAGELFF	TGTGCCACCTCAGGTGCCGGGGAGCTGTTTTTT
TRBV11-3	TRBD1	-	TRBJ2-5	CASSRSGGSLGETQYF	TGTGCCAGCAGCCGCTCAGGGGGCTCCTTGGGGGAGACCCAGTACTTC
TRBV7-3	TRBD1	-	TRBJ1-1	CASSLAGTALNTEAFF	TGTGCCAGCAGCTTGGCAGGGACAGCCTTGAACACTGAAGCTTTCTTT
TRBV6-5	TRBD2	once	TRBJ2-3	CASRPGGVATDTQYF	TGTGCCAGCAGGCCGGGGGGGGTCGCGACAGATACGCAGTATTTT
TRBV28	-	-	TRBJ1-2	CASSDRTYGYTF	TGTGCCAGCAGCGACAGGACCTATGGCTACACCTTC
TRBV2	-	-	TRBJ2-2	CASSEGDWTGELFF	TGTGCCAGCAGTGAAGGCGACTGGACCGGGGAGCTGTTTTTT
TRBV19	-	few	TRBJ1-2	CASSTQTGVYGYTF	TGTGCCAGTAGTACCCAGACAGGTGTCTATGGCTACACCTTC
TRBV14	TRBD1	-	TRBJ1-2	CASSQDEGGDYGYTF	TGTGCCAGCAGCCAAGATGAAGGGGGCGACTATGGCTACACCTTC
TRBV7-2	-	-	TRBJ1-3	CASRAGGNTIYF	TGTGCCAGCAGGGCCGGGGGAAACACCATATATTTT
TRBV28	TRBD2	-	TRBJ2-5	CASSLGAGGSGETQYF	TGTGCCAGCAGTTTAGGGGCAGGCGGGAGTGGAGAGACCCAGTACTTC
TRBV6-5	TRBD1	-	TRBJ2-7	CASEGTGDYEQYF	TGTGCCAGCGAAGGGACAGGCGACTACGAGCAGTACTTC
TRBV28	TRBD1	-	TRBJ1-2	CASRSPGQGVSVYGYTF	TGTGCCAGCAGATCCCCGGGACAGGGGGTGTCGGTCTATGGCTACACCTTC
TRBV7-8	TRBD2	-	TRBJ2-7	CASSPSGTGLAGLEQYF	TGTGCCAGCAGCCCGAGTGGGACGGGACTAGCGGGCCTCGAGCAGTACTTC
TRBV19	-	-	TRBJ1-5	CASRRAVGGGNQPQHF	TGTGCCAGTAGAAGGGCAGTCGGAGGAGGCAATCAGCCCCAGCATTTT
TRBV7-2	-	-	TRBJ2-1	CASIPGGGRYNEQFF	TGTGCCAGCATCCCCGGGGGAGGCCGCTACAATGAGCAGTTCTTC
TRBV7-8	TRBD2	-	TRBJ2-1	CASTLGTSGYNEQFF	TGTGCCAGCACCCTAGGGACTAGCGGATACAATGAGCAGTTCTTC
TRBV29-1	TRBD2	-	TRBJ2-1	CSVEKVSGRRQFF	TGCAGCGTTGAAAAAGTTAGCGGGAGGCGACAGTTCTTC
TRBV7-2	-	-	TRBJ2-1	CASSQVGGALAYNEQFF	TGTGCCAGCAGCCAGGTGGGAGGAGCGTTAGCCTACAATGAGCAGTTCTTC
TRBV14	-	-	TRBJ1-2	CASSPGAQGYTF	TGTGCCAGCAGCCCAGGGGCCCAAGGCTACACCTTC
TRBV10-3	TRBD2	-	TRBJ2-1	CAINGGERGSEQFF	TGTGCCATCAACGGGGGGGAGCGGGGGAGTGAGCAGTTCTTC
TRBV6-5	TRBD1	-	TRBJ1-2	CASSYIQGFLGYGYTF	TGTGCCAGCAGTTACATACAGGGGTTCTTGGGCTATGGCTACACCTTC
TRBV6-5	TRBD2	-	TRBJ2-2	CASRRVAGVIGELFF	TGTGCCTCACGGAGGGTAGCGGGAGTCATCGGGGAGCTGTTTTTT
TRBV18	TRBD2	-	TRBJ2-1	CASSPSSGRTLYNEQFF	TGTGCCAGCTCTCCTTCTAGCGGGAGGACTCTCTACAATGAGCAGTTCTTC
TRBV7-7	TRBD2	-	TRBJ2-7	CASSPQERGRDEQYF	TGTGCTAGCAGCCCCCAAGAGCGGGGGAGGGACGAGCAGTACTTC
TRBV7-2	-	-	TRBJ1-1	CASSLRGSSLAFF	TGTGCCAGCAGCCTCCGGGGGTCGAGTTTGGCTTTCTTT
TRBV7-2	-	-	TRBJ2-5	CASSLGLVRETQYF	TGTGCCAGCAGCTTAGGGCTAGTCAGAGAGACCCAGTACTTC
TRBV28	TRBD1	-	TRBJ1-2	CASSLRQGAPNYGYTF	TGTGCCAGCAGTCTTCGACAGGGGGCCCCCAACTATGGCTACACCTTC
TRBV4-1	-	-	TRBJ2-5	CASSQDRRGRKETQYF	TGCGCCAGCAGCCAAGATAGGAGGGGGCGGAAAGAGACCCAGTACTTC
TRBV7-8	-	-	TRBJ2-5	CASSPLQGLRGETQYF	TGTGCCAGCAGCCCGCTGCAAGGGCTGCGGGGAGAGACCCAGTACTTC
TRBV18	-	-	TRBJ2-6	CASSPGGSGANVLTF	TGTGCCAGCTCACCTGGAGGGTCTGGGGCCAACGTCCTGACTTTC
TRBV7-9	-	-	TRBJ2-1	CASSLEGSGSEQFF	TGTGCCAGCAGCTTAGAAGGTTCCGGGAGCGAGCAGTTCTTC
TRBV9	-	-	TRBJ2-1	CASSVDGKPPFNEQFF	TGTGCCAGCAGCGTAGACGGGAAACCACCCTTTAATGAGCAGTTCTTC
TRBV9	TRBD2	-	TRBJ2-1	CASSVQLAGGFGEQFF	TGTGCCAGCAGCGTACAACTAGCGGGGGGTTTCGGGGAGCAGTTCTTC
TRBV7-9	TRBD2	few	TRBJ2-7	CASSSSSGTYEQYF	TGTGCCAGCAGCTCCTCTAGCGGAACCTACGAGCAGTACTTC
TRBV2	-	few	TRBJ1-4	CASRDTKTGEKLFF	TGTGCCAGCAGAGACACAAAGACAGGCGAAAAACTGTTTTTT
TRBV30	-	-	TRBJ1-2	CAWSWGENYGYTF	TGTGCCTGGAGTTGGGGAGAGAACTATGGCTACACCTTC
TRBV19	TRBD1	few	TRBJ1-4	CASSYLRGTGEEKLFF	TGTGCCAGTAGTTATCTGAGAGGGACAGGGGAAGAAAAACTGTTTTTT
TRBV18	TRBD1	many	TRBJ1-4	CASSIIGQGAEKLFF	TGTGCCAGCTCCATCATAGGACAGGGGGCTGAAAAACTGTTTTTT
TRBV4-1	TRBD2	-	TRBJ2-1	CASSGRLAGGRLEQFF	TGCGCCAGCAGCGGGCGACTAGCGGGGGGGCGTTTGGAGCAGTTCTTC
TRBV6-5	TRBD1	-	TRBJ2-1	CASRPRQGRYNEQFF	TGTGCCAGCAGACCCCGACAGGGGCGGTACAATGAGCAGTTCTTC